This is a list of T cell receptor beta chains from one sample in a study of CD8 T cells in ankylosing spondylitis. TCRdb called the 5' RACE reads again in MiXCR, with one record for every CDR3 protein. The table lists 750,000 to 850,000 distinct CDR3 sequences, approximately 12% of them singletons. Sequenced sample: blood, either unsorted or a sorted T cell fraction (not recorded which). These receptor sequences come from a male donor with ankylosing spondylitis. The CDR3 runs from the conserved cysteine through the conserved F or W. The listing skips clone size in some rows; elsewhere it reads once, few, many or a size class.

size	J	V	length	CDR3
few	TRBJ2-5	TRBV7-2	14	CASSPKARQETQYF
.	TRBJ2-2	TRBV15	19	CATSRVLGTGSSNTGELFF
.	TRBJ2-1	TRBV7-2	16	CASSFFGRGGVNEQFF
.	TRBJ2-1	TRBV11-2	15	CANGRGTSGTDEQFF
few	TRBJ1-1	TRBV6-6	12	CASGGRQGEAFF
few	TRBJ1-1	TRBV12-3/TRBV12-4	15	CASSLSRGADTEAFF
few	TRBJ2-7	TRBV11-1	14	CASSPRTGWHEQYF
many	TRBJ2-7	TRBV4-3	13	CASSQDWAYEQYF
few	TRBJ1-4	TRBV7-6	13	CASSLRDGEKLFF
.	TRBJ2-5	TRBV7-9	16	CASSPGQGDPQETQYF
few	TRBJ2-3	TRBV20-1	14	CSARLGGHTDTQYF
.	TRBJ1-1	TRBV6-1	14	CASKLDSSFGPAFF
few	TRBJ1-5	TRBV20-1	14	CSARDSLSNQPQHF
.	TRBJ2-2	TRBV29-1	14	CSVGGRGATGELFF
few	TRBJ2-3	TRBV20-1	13	CSAAPRNTDTQYF
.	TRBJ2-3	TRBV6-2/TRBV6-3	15	CASSDWHRGTDTQYF
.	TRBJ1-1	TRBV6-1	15	CASRESRLLNTEAFF